This T cell receptor beta chain appears in the sequencing data of a study of blood T cell repertoires in COVID-19 (dated by TCRdb to 2019 to 2021). Turning to the overall study: Samples covering the acute and convalescent phases of COVID-19 were provided by collaborators in the United States, Italy and Spain. The material from the prospective study consisted of cDNA or gDNA derived from T cells, B-cell-depleted T cells, or PBMCs. Subjects who had been exposed to COVID-19, were actively infected with it, or had recovered from it provided the deeply sampled blood TCRbeta repertoires that made up the dataset. The repertoires were released in a freely available public database meant as a resource for research on the immune response to SARS-CoV-2. Samples came from the ongoing ImmuneRACE study (first 160 participants) plus 1,254 subjects from 6 global collaborators. The sample metadata nearly always contained a de-identified subject ID, COVID-19 status, age in years and sex. Where available, HLA class I and class II types were obtained from metadata supplied by the sample provider rather than from assay-based typing.

Samples from volunteer blood donors who had recovered from COVID-19 were contributed by a second Seattle source. Collaborating institutions collected whole blood in K2EDTA tubes following their own protocols. For TCRbeta analysis, collaborators shipped samples as frozen whole blood, isolated PBMCs, or DNA extracted from either of those sample types. On this clone itself: Its antigen target is currently unknown. Base-call qualities are not available, and no considerably larger clone is one nucleotide away.

TCRbeta CDR3 regions were amplified from genomic DNA by means of the immunoSEQ Assay, a bias-controlled multiplex PCR. The paper's data handling went like this. The number of nucleated cells in each sample was estimated by amplification of reference gene primers within the assay. To quantify the absolute abundance of each unique TCRbeta CDR3 rearrangement, sequence reads were collapsed and filtered. For each sample, productive Simpson clonality was calculated by taking the square root of Simpson's diversity index across productive rearrangements. The clones in this table, taken by TCRdb from immuneACCESS, are in-frame only. Not every clone is retained; where verified, under half of the shortfall comes from an unresolved V gene, and the cause of the rest is unknown. V, J and clone size are those of that table, while D and trimming were read from the DNA. Present in this sample are roughly 260,000 clones, roughly 86% of which were seen just once. The ten largest make up about 10% of the sample.

Broader findings and caveats from the paper: Clinical and demographic metadata were provided uncurated, with the amount varying by source and participant.

The sample was peripheral blood. The receptor was derived from a middle-aged man who had recovered from COVID-19.

The CDR3 in this case is CASSPNPQRQETQYF. At the DNA level, the sequence is TGTGCCAGCAGCCCTAATCCCCAGCGACAAGAGACCCAGTACTTC. The chain is made from TRBV3-1 (or the pseudogene TRBV3-2) and TRBJ2-5; the D gene assignment is ambiguous. The CDR3 measures 15 amino acids from cysteine to phenylalanine. The sequence is cut down to CDR3 DNA, 45 bases in frame from base 1. From a lookup of the germline V gene (reference sequence), CDR1 and CDR2 are LGHDT and YNNKEL. The germline ends are 14 bases apart after V is trimmed by 4 bases and J by 2 bases.